This passage covers 5 T cell receptor beta chains from one sample sequenced in a study of T-cell memory formation after mild COVID-19. TCRdb reanalysed the 5' RACE reads using MiXCR and keeps one entry per CDR3 protein. The data show about 150,000 distinct CDR3 sequences, around 27% seen once. The sample taken for sequencing was PBMCs or a T cell subset sorted from them (not recorded which). Receptors were obtained from an adult woman who had mild COVID-19 (a few samples of this study predate the infection). Cell type and time point are not known.

The V gene is TRBV6-2 or TRBV6-3, the J gene TRBJ2-6; no clear D gene. Germline loops: CDR1 MNHEY, CDR2 SVGEGT. The ends were cut back, 7 bases at V and 0 bases at J, with 10 bases in the middle. The CDR3 extends over 15 amino acids. The CDR3 bases are TGTGCCAGCACTAAGGACGGCTCTGGGGCCAACGTCCTGACTTTC. It is translated as CASTKDGSGANVLTF.

The table lists this clonotype with many counts. The chain carries TRBV29-1 and TRBJ2-1; 9 nucleotides align to TRBD2. CDR3 size: 16 residues. Looked up from germline, CDR1 is SQVTM and CDR2 is ANQGSEA. V lost 4 bases and J lost 0; bases outside the gene matches: 7. The CDR3 reads CSVVGLAGPSYNEQFF. In nucleotides, the CDR3 is TGCAGCGTTGTCGGGCTAGCGGGGCCCTCCTACAATGAGCAGTTCTTC.

This clonotype was seen a few times. The CDR3 nucleotides are TGCAGCGTTGAGACTGGGCTAGCCAAAAACATTCAGTACTTC. This encodes CSVETGLAKNIQYF. This chain connects TRBV29-1 to TRBJ2-4; D is undetermined. The CDR3 loop spans 14 amino acids. V gave up 3 bases and J gave up 0 bases, with 9 bases separating them. Germline values: CDR1 SQVTM, CDR2 ANQGSEA.

This chain links TRBV12-3 or TRBV12-4 with TRBJ2-7; TRBD1 aligns across 7 bases. This CDR3 has 17 residues. Trimming at V came to 3 bases and at J to 2 bases, leaving 13 bases not matched to a gene. CDR3 in DNA: TGTGCCAGCAGTTTCGAGGCCGGGCAGGGGGTTACCTACGAGCAGTACTTC. Amino acid sequence: CASSFEAGQGVTYEQYF.

This clonotype was seen more than once but under ten times. The V call is TRBV20-1, the J call TRBJ1-2; D is unresolved. Trimming stripped 0 bases from V and 8 bases from J, with 16 bases between. The CDR3 consists of 14 residues. The germline CDR1 and CDR2 sequences are DFQATT and SNEGSKA (reference sequence). In DNA, the CDR3 is TGCAGTGCTAGAGATGGGGAATCGAGAACGGGCTACACCTTC. It encodes CSARDGESRTGYTF.